This T cell receptor (beta chain) appears in the sequencing data of a study of blood T cell repertoires in COVID-19. Across the whole study: Some COVID-19 samples were acute and others convalescent; all came from the United States, Italy and Spain. T cells, B-cell-depleted T cells, or PBMCs supplied cDNA or gDNA.

As handled by the study authors: Reference gene primers were amplified, and this amplification served to estimate nucleated cell counts. Method: immunoSEQ multiplex PCR; TCRdb's copy keeps in-frame clones and lacks some. The V and J calls and clone size were taken over from that table, and D and trimming were inferred from the DNA. The sample comprises tens of thousands of clones, about 80% of which are singletons, and about a fifth rests with the top ten. The germline gives CDR1 SEHNR, CDR2 FQNEAQ (reference sequence). Trimming took 5 bases from V and 5 from J, leaving 27 bases between them. This CDR3 spans 18 amino acids.

The specimen sequenced was peripheral blood. V gene TRBV7-9 combines with J gene TRBJ2-5; weak D call: TRBD2 (6 bases). The receptor comes from an elderly woman with acute or convalescent COVID-19. The CDR3 loop reads CASSRSFLGSGVKETQYF. The CDR3 DNA sequence: TGTGCCAGCAGCCGCTCCTTTCTTGGGTCGGGAGTTAAGGAGACCCAGTACTTC.